This passage covers 10 T cell receptor beta chains from one sample sequenced in a study of blood T cell repertoires in COVID-19. TCRdb's table, derived via immunoSEQ multiplex PCR, lists solely in-frame clones and lacks some. Here the sample spans 140,000 to 150,000 clones, about 90% being singletons. The specimen sequenced was peripheral blood. These receptors came from a man aged 45-65 years who had recovered from COVID-19.

V gene TRBV6-6 combines with J gene TRBJ1-2, with 8 nucleotides matching TRBD1. In germline, CDR1 is MNHNY, CDR2 SVGAGI (reference sequence). This CDR3 contains 14 residues. Trimming removed 5 bases from V and 3 bases from J; junction bases left unmatched: 5. CDR3 in DNA: TGTGCCAGCAGTCGAACGACAGGGGACTATGGCTACACCTTC. Translation: CASSRTTGDYGYTF.

The gene calls are TRBV5-1 and TRBJ1-3; D is undetermined. CDR3 size: 18 residues. Looked up from germline, CDR1 is SGHRS and CDR2 is YFSETQ. With 2 bases removed from V and 4 bases from J, the gap between germline ends came to 22 bases. The CDR3 DNA follows: TGCGCCAGCAGCTTTTTCCCGAGGGTGAAGGCTTGGGGAAACACCATATATTTT. This sequence encodes CASSFFPRVKAWGNTIYF.

The count of this clone is one. The rearrangement uses TRBV19 and TRBJ2-1, with TRBD1 as a possible D gene (5 bases). The CDR3 totals 13 residues. V lost 6 bases and J 4 bases, leaving 10 bases between the germline ends. CDR1 and CDR2 from the germline V gene are LNHDA and SQIVND (reference sequence). The CDR3 sequence: CASRKQDYNEQFF. The CDR3 nucleotides read TGTGCCAGTAGAAAACAGGATTACAATGAGCAGTTCTTC.

The chain joins TRBV19 to TRBJ2-7; 8 positions agree with TRBD1. CDR3 size: 13 residues. Germline assignment: CDR1 LNHDA and CDR2 SQIVND (reference sequence). Trimming took 4 bases from V and 7 from J; bases not matched to a gene: 6. CDR3 nucleotides: TGTGCCAGTAGTACGACCGGGACAGGAGAGCAGTACTTC. This sequence encodes CASSTTGTGEQYF.

V gene TRBV5-1 combines with J gene TRBJ1-2, with 10 bases aligning to TRBD1. The V segment lost 4 bases and the J segment 3 bases; nucleotides outside the gene matches: 3. Germline assignment: CDR1 SGHRS and CDR2 YFSETQ. This CDR3 is 14 amino acids long. In nucleotides, the CDR3 is TGCGCCAGCAGCCCGGACAGGGGGGACTATGGCTACACCTTC. Encoded protein: CASSPDRGDYGYTF.

The chain uses TRBV7-2 and TRBJ1-2; no definite D call. V shed 1 base and J shed 2 bases, with 11 bases lying between them. Germline CDR1 and CDR2: SGHTA and FQGNSA. CDR3 length: 15 amino acids. In DNA, the CDR3 is TGTGCCAGCAGCTTAGATCCACAGCAAAACTATGGCTACACCTTC. It codes for CASSLDPQQNYGYTF.

The chain links TRBV19 to TRBJ1-1; 7 bases are shared with TRBD1. V trimming: 4 bases; J trimming: 4 bases; junction bases outside the gene matches: 9. The CDR3 is 15 amino acids. The germline gives CDR1 LNHDA, CDR2 SQIVND (reference sequence). The CDR3 coding sequence is TGTGCCAGTAGTAAAGGCAGGGGGTGGGGCACTGAAGCTTTCTTT. It translates to CASSKGRGWGTEAFF.

Only one count was recorded for this clone. The chain couples TRBV11-2 to TRBJ2-3; 8 bases align to TRBD2. Germline lookup yields CDR1 SGHAT and CDR2 FQNNGV. This CDR3 contains 15 residues. J was trimmed by 7 bases and V by 5 bases; bases with no gene match: 11. CDR3 nucleotides: TGTGCCAGCAGCCCGGGGGGGCCACAACCGAATACGCAGTATTTT. This codes for CASSPGGPQPNTQYF.

In this sample, this clone turned up once. The rearrangement links TRBV5-1 to TRBJ2-2, with D maybe TRBD2 (5 bases). The length of the CDR3 is 15 residues. Germline V CDR1 and CDR2: SGHRS, YFSETQ. The ends were cut back, 0 bases at V and 0 bases at J, with 6 bases in the middle. CDR3 amino acids: CASSLGGANTGELFF. CDR3 coding DNA: TGCGCCAGCAGCTTGGGGGGAGCGAACACCGGGGAGCTGTTTTTT.

This sequence joins TRBV5-4 and TRBJ1-4; D uncertain. Germline V gene lookup returns CDR1 SGHNT and CDR2 YYREEE (reference sequence). The CDR3 totals 14 residues. Trimming pared 2 bases from V and 7 bases from J, leaving 12 bases between. CDR3: CASSFGPAGEKLFF. The CDR3 DNA reads as TGTGCCAGCAGCTTCGGACCAGCGGGTGAAAAACTGTTTTTT.